This passage covers 22 T cell receptor beta chains from one sample sequenced in a study of T-cell memory formation after mild COVID-19. MiXCR was run by TCRdb on the 5' RACE reads, yielding one entry per CDR3 protein. In the table there are roughly 580,000 distinct CDR3 sequences, over 15% of which are singletons. The sample was PBMCs or a T cell subset sorted from them (not recorded which). The receptors originated from an adult woman who had mild COVID-19 (a few samples of this study predate the infection). Cell type and time point are not known.

The V gene is TRBV6-2 or TRBV6-3, the J gene TRBJ2-7; a weak D match, TRBD1 (6 bases). Trimming stripped 8 bases from V and 4 bases from J, with 18 bases between. This CDR3 comprises 14 residues. Germline lookup yields CDR1 MNHEY and CDR2 SVGEGT. CDR3 sequence: CASLEDRFSYEQYF. CDR3 sequence (DNA): TGTGCCAGCCTCGAAGACAGGTTCTCTTACGAGCAGTACTTC.

The chain recombines TRBV24-1 with TRBJ1-1; D is ambiguous. This CDR3 is built from 11 residues. Germline values: CDR1 KGHDR, CDR2 SFDVKD. The V end lost 7 bases, the J end lost 7 bases, and 9 bases lay between the germline ends. Here the CDR3 DNA reads TGTGCCACCAGATTCGGGGTTGAAGCTTTCTTT. Residues: CATRFGVEAFF.

The chain combines TRBV30 with TRBJ2-3; TRBD2 is a possible D gene (6 bases). This CDR3 contains 15 residues. Trimming stripped 0 bases from V and 4 bases from J, with 14 bases between. Germline V CDR1 and CDR2: GTSNPN, SVGIG (reference sequence). CDR3 amino acids: CAWSVSLAFADTQYF. Here the CDR3 DNA reads TGTGCCTGGAGTGTATCTCTAGCGTTCGCAGATACGCAGTATTTT.

V and J are TRBV4-2 and TRBJ2-3; D is unresolved. Germline lookup yields CDR1 LGHNA and CDR2 YNFKEQ. CDR3 size: 15 residues. With 3 bases removed from V and 2 bases from J, the gap between germline ends came to 12 bases. CDR3 region: CASSQEQRFTDTQYF. CDR3 coding DNA: TGTGCCAGCAGCCAGGAACAGCGTTTCACAGATACGCAGTATTTT.

This clonotype has a handful of counts. This chain uses TRBV12-3 or TRBV12-4 with TRBJ1-2; a weak D match, TRBD1 (5 bases). The V gene lost 4 bases and the J gene lost 2 bases, with 11 bases spanning the gap. The CDR3 loop spans 14 amino acids. CDR3 nucleotide sequence: TGTGCCAGCAGTTCTGCCAGGGTAAACTATGGCTACACCTTC. Translation gives CASSSARVNYGYTF.

Only one count was recorded for this clonotype. This rearrangement joins TRBV12-3 or TRBV12-4 to TRBJ1-4; 7 bases match TRBD1. This CDR3 is built from 15 residues. J gave up 7 bases and V 6 bases, and 11 bases lay outside the gene matches. CDR3 sequence reads: CASSTTGFSGEKLFF. The CDR3 region has the DNA TGTGCCAGCAGCACGACAGGGTTTAGTGGTGAAAAACTGTTTTTT.

CDR3 protein: CATSRDAGGGASYEQYF. CDR3 nucleotides: TGTGCCACCAGCAGAGATGCGGGGGGGGGCGCGTCGTACGAGCAGTACTTC. This sequence joins TRBV15 and TRBJ2-7; 9 bases align to TRBD2. V lost 0 bases and J lost 4; bases outside the gene matches: 10. The CDR3 length is 17 residues. Germline-derived CDR1 and CDR2 are LNHNV and YYDKDF (reference sequence).

This clonotype appeared a few times. This sequence joins TRBV4-3 and TRBJ1-2; the match to TRBD1 covers 7 bases. The length of the CDR3 is 16 residues. CDR1 and CDR2 (germline): LGHNA, YSLEER. The J segment lost 0 bases and the V segment lost 2 bases, leaving 6 bases of the junction unmatched. Here the CDR3 reads CASSQSSGTANYGYTF. The CDR3, as DNA: TGCGCCAGCAGCCAATCTTCCGGGACAGCTAACTATGGCTACACCTTC.

The table lists this clonotype with many counts. The chain combines TRBV12-3 or TRBV12-4 with TRBJ2-7, with 7 bases aligning to TRBD2. Trimming at V came to 5 bases and at J to 5 bases, leaving 6 bases not matched to a gene. The CDR3 has 13 residues. The CDR3 sequence is CASSRLASHEQYF. CDR3 bases: TGTGCCAGCAGTCGACTAGCAAGTCACGAGCAGTACTTC.

The chain recombines TRBV7-6 with TRBJ2-1; 8 bases agree with TRBD2. Germline CDR1 is SGHVS and CDR2 is FNYEAQ. With 1 base clipped from V and 7 bases from J, the junction kept 12 bases outside the gene matches. The CDR3 is 17 amino acids. CDR3 sequence (DNA): TGTGCCAGCAGCTTAGAGCGAGCGGGGGTCGCCTGGAATGAGCAGTTCTTC. Translated: CASSLERAGVAWNEQFF. The variable domain in full, completed from reference TRBV7-6 and TRBJ2-1, reads GAGVSQSPRYKVTKRGQDVALRCDPISGHVSLYWYRQALGQGPEFLTYFNYEAQQDKSGLPNDRFSAERPEGSISTLTIQRTEQRDSAMYRCASSLERAGVAWNEQFFGPGTRLTVL.

This clonotype turned up a few times. V gene TRBV12-3 or TRBV12-4 combines with J gene TRBJ2-5, with TRBD2 matching over 9 bases. The CDR3 has 15 residues. V lost 7 bases, J lost 1 base, and 7 bases stayed unmatched. The CDR3 region is CASTRVAGAQETQYF. For the CDR3, the DNA is TGTGCCAGCACGCGAGTAGCGGGGGCCCAAGAGACCCAGTACTTC.

This clonotype was seen more than once but under ten times. The chain uses TRBV2 and TRBJ1-1, with TRBD1 matching 7 bases. Per germline, CDR1 SNHLY and CDR2 FYNNEI. V gave up 1 base and J gave up 4 bases; unmatched junction bases: 3. This CDR3 has 14 amino acids. CDR3 protein: CASSEEQGRTEAFF. The CDR3 coding sequence is TGTGCCAGCAGTGAAGAACAGGGGCGCACTGAAGCTTTCTTT.

This clonotype was counted a few times. This rearrangement joins TRBV6-6 to TRBJ1-1; TRBD1 aligns across 9 bases. The CDR3 is 13 residues long. Trimming cost V 2 bases and J 9 bases; bases outside gene matches: 4. Germline lookup yields CDR1 MNHNY and CDR2 SVGAGI (reference sequence). CDR3 region: CASSYLGQGKAFF. The CDR3 region has the DNA TGTGCCAGCAGTTACCTTGGACAGGGGAAAGCTTTCTTT.

This clonotype was observed a handful of times. V usage is TRBV12-3 or TRBV12-4 and J usage is TRBJ1-1; D is uncertain. V shed 3 bases and J shed 3 bases, with 8 bases lying between them. The CDR3 runs 13 residues. The CDR3 DNA sequence: TGTGCCAGCAGTTTGTGGCAGGACACTGAAGCTTTCTTT. Amino acid sequence: CASSLWQDTEAFF.

The J gene is TRBJ2-3, the V gene TRBV7-8; 16 positions match TRBD2. The CDR3 extends over 20 amino acids. V lost 6 bases, J lost 0 bases, and 12 bases stayed unmatched. Germline V gene lookup returns CDR1 SGHVS and CDR2 FQNEAQ. Here the CDR3 reads CASRVSGLAGGQPSTDTQYF. CDR3 DNA sequence: TGTGCCAGCAGAGTATCGGGACTAGCGGGGGGGCAACCTAGCACAGATACGCAGTATTTT.

The chain employs TRBV6-5 and TRBJ1-1; 8 bases align to TRBD1. The CDR3 extends over 16 amino acids. V was pared by 6 bases and J by 5 bases, with 14 bases of the junction left unmatched. CDR1 is MNHEY and CDR2 is SVGAGI in the germline V gene. CDR3 bases: TGTGCCAGCAGACGACAGGGGTCCGGCATGATGACTGAAGCTTTCTTT. Translated, it gives CASRRQGSGMMTEAFF.

This sequence joins TRBV7-3 and TRBJ2-7; TRBD2 agrees at 9 bases. The CDR3 sequence is 14 residues long. The germline V gene has CDR1 SGHTA and CDR2 FQGTGA. Unmatched junction bases numbered 4, after V lost 4 bases and J lost 3 bases. CDR3 amino acids: CASSSRTSDYEQYF. In nucleotides, the CDR3 is TGTGCCAGCAGCTCCAGGACTAGCGACTACGAGCAGTACTTC.

A few counts support this clonotype. This chain uses TRBV19 with TRBJ1-1; perhaps TRBD1 as D (5 bases). The CDR3 covers 14 residues. Germline V gene lookup returns CDR1 LNHDA and CDR2 SQIVND (reference sequence). The V end was cut by 3 bases, the J end by 5 bases, with 13 bases between. The CDR3 here is CASSIVERGTEAFF. The CDR3 bases are TGTGCCAGTAGTATTGTGGAAAGGGGAACTGAAGCTTTCTTT.

The rearrangement uses TRBV12-3 or TRBV12-4 and TRBJ1-5, with a possible D match to TRBD1 (5 bases). The ends were cut back, 3 bases at V and 4 bases at J, with 22 bases in the middle. This CDR3 comprises 18 residues. In nucleotides, the CDR3 is TGTGCCAGCAGTTTTTGGGGGGATTTAAGGAAAGGGAATCAGCCCCAGCATTTT. This codes for CASSFWGDLRKGNQPQHF.

This chain joins TRBV27 and TRBJ2-7; weak D call: TRBD2 (5 bases). Trimming took 3 bases from V and 0 from J, leaving 9 bases between them. The CDR3 has 14 residues. The germline CDR1 and CDR2 sequences are MNHEY and SMNVEV (reference sequence). CDR3 sequence (DNA): TGTGCCAGCAGTTTGAGGGAAGACTCCTACGAGCAGTACTTC. It codes for CASSLREDSYEQYF.

This clonotype has only a few counts. V and J are TRBV9 and TRBJ1-1, with D unresolved. CDR3 length: 13 amino acids. Germline CDR1 reads SGDLS; CDR2 reads YYNGEE. Trimming took off 4 bases at V and 5 bases at J, with 12 bases between the two ends. CDR3 loop: CASSQASWTEAFF. The CDR3 nucleotides read TGTGCCAGCAGCCAGGCTTCGTGGACTGAAGCTTTCTTT.

This clonotype was detected only once. V usage is TRBV28 and J usage is TRBJ2-7; D possibly uses TRBD1 or TRBD2 (5 bases each). The V and J ends lost 5 bases and 10 bases respectively, with 12 bases between them. The CDR3 is made up of 11 amino acids. Germline V gene sequence: CDR1 MDHEN, CDR2 SYDVKM. This chain's CDR3 is CASSITGPQYF. The CDR3, as DNA: TGTGCCAGCAGTATAACGGGACCTCAGTACTTC.